These T cell receptor beta chains were read from a single sample in a study of Ad26.COV2.S vaccination and SARS-CoV-2 variants. Here immunoSEQ multiplex PCR was the method, and the copy in TCRdb shows in-frame clones only, minus some. There are about 350,000 clones in the sample; around 84% occur only once, and roughly 3.3% lies in the top ten. Material: peripheral blood, obtained in a trial of Ad26.COV2.S vaccine versus placebo. The receptors derive from a person aged 18-65 years who received the Ad26.COV2.S COVID-19 vaccine or a placebo. Each CDR3 is given with its conserved first and last residue. The D gene is left open where the match is weak. The size entry is marked missing in some rows and otherwise reads once, few, many or a size class.

NA	NA	TRBV4-1	TRBJ1-6	CASSQPIGRPPPLHF	TGCGCCAGCAGCCAACCTATCGGGCGTCCTCCACCCCTCCACTTT
NA	TRBD1	TRBV11-2	TRBJ2-7	CASSLATGQGSYEQYF	TGTGCCAGCAGCTTAGCAACGGGACAGGGCTCCTACGAGCAGTACTTC
NA	TRBD2	TRBV6-2/TRBV6-3	TRBJ2-1	CASSNRLAGDNEQFF	TGTGCCAGCAGTAATCGACTAGCGGGAGATAATGAGCAGTTCTTC
NA	TRBD1	TRBV30	TRBJ1-2	CAWGTGLDYGYTF	TGTGCCTGGGGGACAGGGCTTGACTATGGCTACACCTTC
few	NA	TRBV6-5	TRBJ2-1	CASSSGLSTVSNEQFF	TGTGCCAGCAGTTCCGGACTAAGTACGGTGAGCAATGAGCAGTTCTTC
NA	TRBD1	TRBV2	TRBJ2-2	CASSEYRGPTGELFF	TGTGCCAGCAGTGAGTACAGGGGGCCCACCGGGGAGCTGTTTTTT
NA	NA	TRBV28	TRBJ2-5	CASSLRTQYF	TGTGCCAGCAGTTTACGGACCCAGTACTTC
NA	TRBD1	TRBV3-1/TRBV3-2	TRBJ1-1	CASSLGTGRSGTEAFF	TGTGCCAGCAGCCTCGGGACAGGGAGGAGTGGAACTGAAGCTTTCTTT
NA	NA	TRBV29-1	TRBJ1-1	CSVEDLGRVVLNTEAFF	TGCAGCGTTGAAGATCTGGGCAGGGTAGTATTGAACACTGAAGCTTTCTTT
NA	TRBD1	TRBV4-1	TRBJ2-6	CASSLGGGANVLTF	TGCGCCAGCTCACTAGGGGGCGGGGCCAACGTCCTGACTTTC
NA	NA	TRBV7-9	TRBJ2-1	CASSLVLGDGEQFF	TGTGCCAGCAGCCTAGTTCTAGGCGATGGTGAGCAGTTCTTC
NA	NA	TRBV3-1/TRBV3-2	TRBJ1-3	CASSQTRDWNTIYF	TGTGCCAGCAGCCAGACCCGGGACTGGAACACCATATATTTT
NA	TRBD1	TRBV28	TRBJ1-6	CASSADRGFSPLHF	TGTGCCAGCAGTGCGGACAGGGGGTTTTCACCCCTCCACTTT
NA	NA	TRBV6-5	TRBJ2-5	CASSYQGVGAQYF	TGTGCCAGCAGTTACCAGGGAGTTGGGGCCCAGTACTTC
many	NA	TRBV19	TRBJ1-1	CASSQQRNTEAFF	TGTGCCAGTAGTCAACAGAGAAACACTGAAGCTTTCTTT
NA	TRBD1	TRBV6-5	TRBJ2-1	CASTEDRGTYNEQFF	TGTGCCAGCACCGAGGACAGGGGGACGTACAATGAGCAGTTCTTC
NA	TRBD1	TRBV6-2/TRBV6-3	TRBJ1-1	CASSRDRGETEAFF	TGTGCCAGCAGTCGGGACAGGGGGGAGACTGAAGCTTTCTTT
NA	TRBD2	TRBV7-2	TRBJ2-3	CASSPRPAGGLDTQYF	TGTGCCAGCAGCCCCCGGCCAGCGGGGGGGCTAGATACGCAGTATTTT
NA	NA	TRBV7-9	TRBJ2-7	CASSLAEQRYEQYF	TGTGCCAGCAGCTTAGCGGAACAGCGGTACGAGCAGTACTTC
NA	TRBD2	TRBV7-2	TRBJ2-7	CASSSTSGYEQYF	TGTGCCAGCAGCTCAACTAGCGGCTACGAGCAGTACTTC
few	NA	TRBV27	TRBJ2-7	CASSFPSPTHGAYEQYF	TGTGCCAGCAGTTTCCCGTCACCGACCCATGGGGCTTACGAGCAGTACTTC
NA	NA	TRBV29-1	TRBJ2-1	CSVEKGGNRLFVRNEQFF	TGCAGCGTTGAAAAAGGGGGAAACCGACTATTCGTACGTAATGAGCAGTTCTTC
NA	TRBD2	TRBV5-1	TRBJ2-5	CASSRGLAASQETQYF	TGCGCCAGCAGCAGAGGACTAGCGGCCTCCCAAGAGACCCAGTACTTC
NA	NA	TRBV18	TRBJ2-1	CASSESRANEQFF	TGTGCCAGCTCCGAGAGCAGGGCTAATGAGCAGTTCTTC
NA	NA	TRBV10-1	TRBJ2-3	CASSESGGSADTQYF	TGCGCCAGCAGTGAGTCGGGGGGCTCCGCAGATACGCAGTATTTT
NA	NA	TRBV19	TRBJ2-3	CASSMGNRDSTDTQYF	TGTGCCAGTAGTATGGGGAACAGGGATAGCACAGATACGCAGTATTTT
NA	NA	TRBV6-2/TRBV6-3	TRBJ1-5	CASSLTGNQPQHF	TGTGCCAGCAGTTTGACAGGCAATCAGCCCCAGCATTTT
NA	TRBD2	TRBV4-3	TRBJ2-1	CASSQDGLGLAGPEQFF	TGCGCCAGCAGCCAAGATGGGCTAGGACTAGCGGGACCTGAGCAGTTCTTC
NA	NA	TRBV20-1	TRBJ2-5	CSVQEGETQYF	TGCAGTGTACAAGAGGGGGAGACCCAGTACTTC
NA	TRBD2	TRBV10-1	TRBJ2-3	CASSRLAGGTDTQYF	TGCGCCAGCAGCCGACTAGCGGGGGGCACAGATACGCAGTATTTT
NA	NA	TRBV28	TRBJ2-7	CASSPIGFDWQYF	TGTGCCAGCAGTCCAATAGGATTCGATTGGCAGTACTTC
NA	NA	TRBV7-8	TRBJ2-7	CASSLLPGVAHYEQYF	TGTGCCAGCAGCTTATTGCCCGGGGTTGCCCACTACGAGCAGTACTTC
NA	NA	TRBV21-1	TRBJ1-2	CASSKKYRNYGYTF	TGTGCCAGCAGCAAAAAGTATAGGAACTATGGCTACACCTTC
NA	NA	TRBV6-5	TRBJ2-7	CASSFRPDGSYEQYF	TGTGCCAGCAGCTTTAGGCCGGACGGTTCCTACGAGCAGTACTTC
NA	NA	TRBV5-8	TRBJ1-5	CASTQKGGNNQPQHF	TGTGCCAGCACTCAGAAGGGGGGGAACAATCAGCCCCAGCATTTT
NA	NA	TRBV3-1/TRBV3-2	TRBJ1-1	CASSPPNLNTEAFF	TGTGCCAGCAGCCCGCCCAACTTGAACACTGAAGCTTTCTTT
NA	NA	TRBV4-1	TRBJ1-5	CASSQEWGQPQHF	TGCGCCAGCAGCCAAGAGTGGGGTCAGCCCCAGCATTTT
NA	TRBD1	TRBV9	TRBJ2-5	CASSSGQGQTQYF	TGTGCCAGCAGCTCCGGACAGGGACAGACCCAGTACTTC
NA	TRBD2	TRBV2	TRBJ2-7	CASSDPSGTSGGLPYEQYF	TGTGCCAGCAGTGACCCCTCCGGGACTAGCGGGGGGCTCCCCTACGAGCAGTACTTC
NA	TRBD1	TRBV5-1	TRBJ2-7	CASSLSGQGSEQYF	TGCGCCAGCAGCTTATCGGGACAGGGAAGCGAGCAGTACTTC
NA	NA	TRBV28	TRBJ2-2	CASSLSPGELFF	TGTGCCAGCAGTTTAAGCCCCGGGGAGCTGTTTTTT
NA	NA	TRBV30	TRBJ1-5	CAWSVQVNQPQHF	TGTGCCTGGAGTGTACAGGTCAATCAGCCCCAGCATTTT